This record covers a single T cell receptor (beta chain). The data were obtained in a study of T-cell reconstitution after alpha-beta-depleted transplantation in children. Preparing the TCRbeta library involved the use of unique molecular identifiers. MiXCR, applied by TCRdb to the PCR reads, yields one record per CDR3 protein. The sample lists around 370,000 distinct CDR3 sequences; over 9% were seen once. V lost 0 bases to trimming and J lost 7 bases, with 14 bases between them. Germline loops: CDR1 SGHRS, CDR2 YFSETQ. CDR3 size: 15 residues. The sequencing used PBMCs from the stem cell graft donor, collected from the stem cell graft. The TCR sequence derives from a human donor who donated a stem cell graft to a child with acute lymphoblastic leukemia. This chain joins TRBV5-1 and TRBJ2-1, with D tentatively TRBD2 (5 bases). CDR3 region: CASSLGLALENEQFF. Here the CDR3 DNA reads TGCGCCAGCAGCTTGGGCCTAGCACTTGAGAATGAGCAGTTCTTC.